Here is one T cell receptor beta chain with its context. Its specificity is unknown. The assay was run at survey level. The data were produced by immunoSEQ multiplex PCR, yet TCRdb's version contains in-frame clones alone and is incomplete. The sample lists roughly 32,000 clones; approximately 80% were seen once. This record belongs to a study of STAT5B mutations in CD4+ large granular lymphocyte leukemia. Study at large: Healthy donors showed HLA-associated enrichment of the CDR3 'QG' motif.

Regarding the study as a whole: Main leukemic clonotypes were patient-specific, but roughly 23% appeared at low frequency elsewhere. TRBV06-family usage was enriched in top patient clones (8/27) versus controls (2/35).

V lost 1 base and J lost 10, with 12 bases in between. Germline V gene sequence: CDR1 SGHDT, CDR2 YYEEEE. The CDR3 loop spans 13 amino acids. The sample was CD4+ T cells from blood buffy coats. The chain combines TRBV5-6 with TRBJ2-1; D is perhaps TRBD2 (5 bases). The sequence derives from a human donor in good health. The CDR3 DNA reads TGTGCCAGCAGCTTGTCACTAGTTCTCGAGCAGTTCTTC. It yields the protein CASSLSLVLEQFF.